These 5 T cell receptor beta chains share one sample of origin, sequenced in a study of cytomegalovirus exposure and HLA in healthy donors. Primers: 60 Vbeta forward and 13 Jbeta reverse. Here immunoSEQ multiplex PCR was the method, and the copy in TCRdb shows in-frame clones only, minus some. Seen here are about 110,000 clones, approximately 86% observed once, and the top ten hold over 5%. The sample taken for sequencing was PBMCs. The receptor set was obtained from a man aged 18 to 35 in good health and CMV-seronegative.

The chain employs TRBV9 and TRBJ1-2; TRBD1 might be the D (5 bases). V was clipped by 3 bases and J by 3 bases, with 18 bases between them. In germline, CDR1 is SGDLS, CDR2 YYNGEE. The CDR3 totals 16 residues. The CDR3 here is CASSALTVREDYGYTF. The CDR3 DNA sequence: TGTGCCAGCAGCGCGTTGACAGTTCGGGAGGACTATGGCTACACCTTC.

The chain has TRBV7-9 and TRBJ2-1, with 10 bases matching TRBD2. CDR1 and CDR2 (germline): SEHNR, FQNEAQ (reference sequence). Trimming cost V 1 base and J 4 bases; bases outside gene matches: 4. The CDR3 extends over 16 amino acids. CDR3 nucleotides: TGTGCCAGCAGCTTAGAGGCGACTAGCGGGTACAATGAGCAGTTCTTC. It is translated as CASSLEATSGYNEQFF.

The chain has TRBV5-1 and TRBJ2-3; TRBD2 matches at 16 bases. Germline loops: CDR1 SGHRS, CDR2 YFSETQ. V was clipped by 4 bases and J by 6 bases; unmatched bases: 8. The length of the CDR3 is 17 residues. CDR3 bases: TGCGCCAGCAGCCCGGGACTAGCGGGAGGGACCGGGGATACGCAGTATTTT. This encodes CASSPGLAGGTGDTQYF. The full variable domain, with the rest looked up from reference TRBV5-1 and TRBJ2-3, is KAGVTQTPRYLIKTRGQQVTLSCSPISGHRSVSWYQQTPGQGLQFLFEYFSETQRNKGNFPGRFSGRQFSNSRSEMNVSTLELGDSALYLCASSPGLAGGTGDTQYFGPGTRLTVL.

This clone has only a few counts. V is TRBV5-6 and J is TRBJ1-4; D perhaps matches TRBD1 (6 bases). Germline V gene lookup returns CDR1 SGHDT and CDR2 YYEEEE. Deletions cut 2 bases from V and 2 bases from J, with 10 bases between. This CDR3 is 15 amino acids long. This chain's CDR3 is CASSFQGPTNEKLFF. In nucleotides, the CDR3 is TGTGCCAGCAGCTTTCAGGGGCCCACTAATGAAAAACTGTTTTTT.

Only a few counts were recorded for this clone. The chain employs TRBV7-2 and TRBJ2-7; 8 bases fit TRBD2. This CDR3 is 13 amino acids long. Germline values: CDR1 SGHTA, CDR2 FQGNSA. V lost 2 bases and J lost 6; bases outside the gene matches: 3. The CDR3 DNA reads TGTGCCAGCAGCTTAAGCGGGAGCCTCGAGCAGTACTTC. Translating it yields CASSLSGSLEQYF.